This T cell receptor beta chain comes out of a study of PD-1 blockade in mismatch repair-deficient tumors. Overall study: Enrolled about 2013-2016, patients had progressing, pretreated mismatch repair-deficient cancers of approximately 13 types.

Assay: immunoSEQ multiplex PCR; the TCRdb copy retains only in-frame clones and omits some. Among tens of thousands of clones listed, over 70% were seen once. The ends were cut back, 0 bases at V and 8 bases at J, with 10 bases in the middle. This CDR3 has 13 residues. Germline CDR1 MGHRA, CDR2 YSYEKL. The chain employs TRBV4-1 and TRBJ1-2; D is ambiguous. Sequencing used peripheral blood, obtained 12 weeks after starting pembrolizumab. The sequence derives from an adult with mismatch repair-deficient cancer. CDR3 sequence: CASSQDGDRGYTF. CDR3 bases: TGCGCCAGCAGCCAAGACGGGGATAGGGGCTACACCTTC.